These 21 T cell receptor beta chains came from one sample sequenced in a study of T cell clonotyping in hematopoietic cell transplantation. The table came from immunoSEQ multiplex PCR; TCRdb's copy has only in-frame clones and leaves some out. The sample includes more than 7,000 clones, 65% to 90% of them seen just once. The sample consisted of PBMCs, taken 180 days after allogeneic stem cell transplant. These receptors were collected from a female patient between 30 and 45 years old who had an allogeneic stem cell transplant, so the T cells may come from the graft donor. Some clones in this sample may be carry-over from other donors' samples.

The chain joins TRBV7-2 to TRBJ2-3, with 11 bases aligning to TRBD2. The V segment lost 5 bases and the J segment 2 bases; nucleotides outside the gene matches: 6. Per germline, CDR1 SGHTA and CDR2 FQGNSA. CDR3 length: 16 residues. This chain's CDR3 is CASSRIAGGTTDTQYF. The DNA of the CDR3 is TGTGCCAGCAGCCGAATAGCGGGGGGGACCACAGATACGCAGTATTTT.

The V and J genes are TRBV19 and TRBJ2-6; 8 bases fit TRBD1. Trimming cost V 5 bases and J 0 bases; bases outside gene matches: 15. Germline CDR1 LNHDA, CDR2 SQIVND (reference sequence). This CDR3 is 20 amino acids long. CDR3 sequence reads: CASSGGSQTGVDSGANVLTF. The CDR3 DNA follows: TGTGCCAGTAGTGGGGGTAGCCAGACAGGGGTCGACTCTGGGGCCAACGTCCTGACTTTC.

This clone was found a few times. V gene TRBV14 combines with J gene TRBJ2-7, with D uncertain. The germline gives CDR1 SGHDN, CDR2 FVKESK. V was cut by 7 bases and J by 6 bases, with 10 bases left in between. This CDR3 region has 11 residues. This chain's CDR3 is CASTAPAEQYF. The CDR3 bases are TGTGCCAGCACCGCGCCCGCCGAGCAGTACTTC.

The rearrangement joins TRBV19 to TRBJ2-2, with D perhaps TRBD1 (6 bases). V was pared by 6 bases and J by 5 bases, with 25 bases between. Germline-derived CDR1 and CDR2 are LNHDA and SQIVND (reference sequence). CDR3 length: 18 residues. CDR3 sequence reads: CASSPMRGQGLGTGELFF. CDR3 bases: TGTGCCAGTAGCCCTATGAGGGGTCAGGGGCTGGGAACCGGGGAGCTGTTTTTT.

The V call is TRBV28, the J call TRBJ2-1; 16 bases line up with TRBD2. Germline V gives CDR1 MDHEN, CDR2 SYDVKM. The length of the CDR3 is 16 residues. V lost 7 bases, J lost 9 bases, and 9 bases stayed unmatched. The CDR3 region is CASNILGTSGGVEQFF. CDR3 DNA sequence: TGTGCCAGCAATATACTCGGGACTAGCGGGGGGGTTGAGCAGTTCTTC.

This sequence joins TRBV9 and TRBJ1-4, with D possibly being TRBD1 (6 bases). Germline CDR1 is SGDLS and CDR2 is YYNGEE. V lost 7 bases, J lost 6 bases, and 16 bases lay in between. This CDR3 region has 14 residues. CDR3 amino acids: CASSRVQGDEKLFF. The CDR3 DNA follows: TGTGCCAGCTCGCGGGTACAGGGAGATGAAAAACTGTTTTTT.

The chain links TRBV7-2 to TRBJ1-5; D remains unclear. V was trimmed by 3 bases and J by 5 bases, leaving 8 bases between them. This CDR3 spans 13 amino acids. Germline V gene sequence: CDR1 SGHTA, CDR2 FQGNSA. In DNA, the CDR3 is TGTGCCAGCAGCTTTAGTCAGGATCAGCCCCAGCATTTT. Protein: CASSFSQDQPQHF.

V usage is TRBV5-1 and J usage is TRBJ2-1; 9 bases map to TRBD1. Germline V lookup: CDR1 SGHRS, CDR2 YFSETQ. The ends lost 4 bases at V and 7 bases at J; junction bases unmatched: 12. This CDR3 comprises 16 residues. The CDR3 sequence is CASSQDVGGQGNEQFF. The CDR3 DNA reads TGCGCCAGCAGCCAGGATGTGGGGGGACAGGGTAATGAGCAGTTCTTC.

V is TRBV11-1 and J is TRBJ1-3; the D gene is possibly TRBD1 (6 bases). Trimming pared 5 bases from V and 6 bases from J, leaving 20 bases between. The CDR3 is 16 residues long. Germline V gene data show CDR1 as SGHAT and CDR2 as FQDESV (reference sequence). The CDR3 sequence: CASSSPGEKTVNTIYF. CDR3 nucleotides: TGTGCCAGCAGCAGTCCAGGGGAAAAAACAGTAAACACCATATATTTT.

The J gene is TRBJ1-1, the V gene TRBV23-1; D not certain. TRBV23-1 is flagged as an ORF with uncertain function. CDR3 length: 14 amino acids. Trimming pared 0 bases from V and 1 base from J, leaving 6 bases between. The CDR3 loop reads CASSQSDQNTEAFF. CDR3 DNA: TGCGCCAGCAGTCAATCGGACCAGAACACTGAAGCTTTCTTT.

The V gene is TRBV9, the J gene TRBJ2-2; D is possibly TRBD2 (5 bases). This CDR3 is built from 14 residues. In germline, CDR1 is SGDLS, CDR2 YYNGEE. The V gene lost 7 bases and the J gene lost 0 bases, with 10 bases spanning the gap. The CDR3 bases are TGTGCCAGCCGGGGTGCCCCGAACACCGGGGAGCTGTTTTTT. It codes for CASRGAPNTGELFF. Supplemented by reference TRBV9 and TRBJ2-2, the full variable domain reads DSGVTQTPKHLITATGQRVTLRCSPRSGDLSVYWYQQSLDQGLQFLIQYYNGEERAKGNILERFSAQQFPDLHSELNLSSLELGDSALYFCASRGAPNTGELFFGEGSRLTVL.

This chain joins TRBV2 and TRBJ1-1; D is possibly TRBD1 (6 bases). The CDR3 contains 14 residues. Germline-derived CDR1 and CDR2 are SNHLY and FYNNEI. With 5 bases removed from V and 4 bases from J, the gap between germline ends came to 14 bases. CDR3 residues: CASSQIGQITEAFF. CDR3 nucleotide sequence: TGTGCCAGCAGTCAAATTGGACAGATCACTGAAGCTTTCTTT.

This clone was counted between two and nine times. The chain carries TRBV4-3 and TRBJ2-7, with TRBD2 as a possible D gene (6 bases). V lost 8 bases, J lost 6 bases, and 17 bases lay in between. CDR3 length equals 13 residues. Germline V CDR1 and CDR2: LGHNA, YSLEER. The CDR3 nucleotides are TGCGCCAGCGGGGGGACGGACCTTCTCGAGCAGTACTTC. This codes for CASGGTDLLEQYF.

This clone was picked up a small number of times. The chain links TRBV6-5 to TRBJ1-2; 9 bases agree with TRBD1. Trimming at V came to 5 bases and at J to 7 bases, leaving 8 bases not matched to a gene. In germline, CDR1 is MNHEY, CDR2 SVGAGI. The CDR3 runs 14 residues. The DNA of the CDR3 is TGTGCCAGCAGTCCCGGGACAGGGCTGGGTGGCTACACCTTC. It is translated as CASSPGTGLGGYTF.

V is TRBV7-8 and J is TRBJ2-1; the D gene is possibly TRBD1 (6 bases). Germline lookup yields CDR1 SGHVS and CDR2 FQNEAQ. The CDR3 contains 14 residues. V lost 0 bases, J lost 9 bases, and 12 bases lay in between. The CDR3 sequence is CASSLAYRAGEQFF. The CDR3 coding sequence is TGTGCCAGCAGCTTAGCGTACAGGGCGGGTGAGCAGTTCTTC. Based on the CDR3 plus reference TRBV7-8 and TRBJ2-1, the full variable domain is GAGVSQSPRYKVAKRGQDVALRCDPISGHVSLFWYQQALGQGPEFLTYFQNEAQLDKSGLPSDRFFAERPEGSVSTLKIQRTQQEDSAVYLCASSLAYRAGEQFFGPGTRLTVL.

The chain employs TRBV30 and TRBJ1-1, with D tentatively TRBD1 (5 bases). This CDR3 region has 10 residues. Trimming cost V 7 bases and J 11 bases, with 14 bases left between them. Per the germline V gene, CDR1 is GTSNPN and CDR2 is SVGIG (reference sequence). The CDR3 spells CAFRQRSAFF. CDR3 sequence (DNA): TGTGCCTTTCGACAGAGGAGTGCTTTCTTT.

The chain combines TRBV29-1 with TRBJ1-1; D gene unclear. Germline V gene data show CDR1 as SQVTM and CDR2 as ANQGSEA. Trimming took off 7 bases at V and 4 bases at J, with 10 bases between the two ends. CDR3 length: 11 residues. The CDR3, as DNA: TGCAGCGGAAAGGAGTCCACTGAAGCTTTCTTT. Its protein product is CSGKESTEAFF. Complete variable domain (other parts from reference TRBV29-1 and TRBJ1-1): SAVISQKPSRDICQRGTSLTIQCQVDSQVTMMFWYRQQPGQSLTLIATANQGSEATYESGFVIDKFPISRPNLTFSTLTVSNMSPEDSSIYLCSGKESTEAFFGQGTRLTVV.

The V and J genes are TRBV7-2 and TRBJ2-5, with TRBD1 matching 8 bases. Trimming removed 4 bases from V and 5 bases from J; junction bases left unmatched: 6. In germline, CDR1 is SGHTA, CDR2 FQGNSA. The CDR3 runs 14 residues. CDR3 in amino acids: CASSSDRVWETQYF. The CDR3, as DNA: TGTGCCAGCAGCTCGGACAGGGTCTGGGAGACCCAGTACTTC.

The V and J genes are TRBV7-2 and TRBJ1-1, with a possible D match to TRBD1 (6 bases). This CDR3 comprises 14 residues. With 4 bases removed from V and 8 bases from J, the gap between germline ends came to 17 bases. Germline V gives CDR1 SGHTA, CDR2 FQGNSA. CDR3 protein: CASSSTRGQTEAFF. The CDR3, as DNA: TGTGCCAGCAGCTCCACCCGCGGACAGACCGAAGCTTTCTTT.

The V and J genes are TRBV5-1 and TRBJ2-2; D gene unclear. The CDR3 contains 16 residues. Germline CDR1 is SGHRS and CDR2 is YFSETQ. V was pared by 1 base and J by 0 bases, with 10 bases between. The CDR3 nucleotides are TGCGCCAGCAGCTTGAAGGCGGCAGCGAACACCGGGGAGCTGTTTTTT. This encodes CASSLKAAANTGELFF. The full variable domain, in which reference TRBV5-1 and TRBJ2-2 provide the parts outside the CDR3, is KAGVTQTPRYLIKTRGQQVTLSCSPISGHRSVSWYQQTPGQGLQFLFEYFSETQRNKGNFPGRFSGRQFSNSRSEMNVSTLELGDSALYLCASSLKAAANTGELFFGEGSRLTVL.

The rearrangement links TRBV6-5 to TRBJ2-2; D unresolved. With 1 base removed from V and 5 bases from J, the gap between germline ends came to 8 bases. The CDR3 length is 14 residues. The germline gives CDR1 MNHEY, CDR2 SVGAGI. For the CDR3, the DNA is TGTGCCAGCAGTTACTGGGGTGAGACCGGGGAGCTGTTTTTT. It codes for CASSYWGETGELFF.